This T cell receptor (beta chain) appears in the sequencing data of a study of blood T cell repertoires in COVID-19. Study context: Sources were T cells, B-cell-depleted T cells, or PBMCs; the material itself was cDNA or gDNA.

How the authors handled the data: Using reference gene primer amplification, nucleated cell counts were estimated. The assay was immunoSEQ multiplex PCR, and TCRdb's table has in-frame clones only and misses some. V and J calls and clone size are copied from that table; D and trimming were computed from the DNA. The repertoire holds about 270,000 clones, with around nine tenths as singletons. Unmatched junction bases numbered 8, after V lost 6 bases and J lost 9 bases. CDR3 size: 14 residues. The V gene's germline CDR1 is LNHDA and CDR2 SQIVND (reference sequence). The sequence derives from an older woman who had recovered from COVID-19. The specimen was peripheral blood. The chain links TRBV19 to TRBJ2-4, with 10 bases aligning to TRBD2. The CDR3 DNA is TGTGCCAGTAGGTTGGGACTAGCGAGTTCCATTCAGTACTTC. This codes for CASRLGLASSIQYF. The whole variable domain, remainder taken from reference TRBV19 and TRBJ2-4, is DGGITQSPKYLFRKEGQNVTLSCEQNLNHDAMYWYRQDPGQGLRLIYYSQIVNDFQKGDIAEGYSVSREKKESFPLTVTSAQKNPTAFYLCASRLGLASSIQYFGAGTRLSVL.